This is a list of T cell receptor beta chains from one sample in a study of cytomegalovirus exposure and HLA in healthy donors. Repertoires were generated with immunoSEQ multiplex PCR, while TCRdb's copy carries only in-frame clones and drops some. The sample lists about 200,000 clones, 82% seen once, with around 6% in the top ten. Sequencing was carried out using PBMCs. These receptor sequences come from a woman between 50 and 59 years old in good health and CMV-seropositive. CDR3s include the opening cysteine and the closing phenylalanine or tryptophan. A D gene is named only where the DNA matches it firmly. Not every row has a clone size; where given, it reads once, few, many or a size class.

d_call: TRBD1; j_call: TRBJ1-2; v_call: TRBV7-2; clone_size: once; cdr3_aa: CASSLRWDRDSYGYTF; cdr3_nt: TGTGCCAGCAGCTTAAGGTGGGACAGGGATTCTTATGGCTACACCTTC
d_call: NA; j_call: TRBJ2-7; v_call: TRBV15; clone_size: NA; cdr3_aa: CATSSGGYEQYF; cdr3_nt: TGTGCCACCAGCAGCGGGGGTTACGAGCAGTACTTC
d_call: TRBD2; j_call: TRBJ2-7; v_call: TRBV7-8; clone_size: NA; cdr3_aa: CASSLARGVSYEQYF; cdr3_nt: TGTGCCAGCAGCTTAGCGCGGGGGGTTTCCTACGAGCAGTACTTC
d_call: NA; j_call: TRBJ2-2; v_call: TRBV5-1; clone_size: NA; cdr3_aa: CASSLRDTGELFF; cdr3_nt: TGCGCCAGCAGCTTGCGGGATACCGGGGAGCTGTTTTTT
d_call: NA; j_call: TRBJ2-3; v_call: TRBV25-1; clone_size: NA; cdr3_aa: CASSERGSTDTQYF; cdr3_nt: TGTGCCAGCAGTGAGCGGGGTAGCACAGATACGCAGTATTTT
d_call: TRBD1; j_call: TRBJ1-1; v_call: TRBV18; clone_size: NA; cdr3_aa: CASSSFRGPTEAFF; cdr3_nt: TGTGCCAGCTCATCATTCAGGGGGCCCACTGAAGCTTTCTTT
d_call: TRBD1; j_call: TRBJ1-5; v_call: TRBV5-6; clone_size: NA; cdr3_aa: CASSLDRGSSNQPQHF; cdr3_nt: TGTGCCAGCAGCTTGGACAGGGGCAGTAGCAATCAGCCCCAGCATTTT
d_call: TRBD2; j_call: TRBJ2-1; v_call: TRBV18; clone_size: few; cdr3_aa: CASSPWTGTSAAREQFF; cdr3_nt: TGTGCCAGCTCACCATGGACCGGGACTAGCGCCGCCCGGGAGCAGTTCTTC
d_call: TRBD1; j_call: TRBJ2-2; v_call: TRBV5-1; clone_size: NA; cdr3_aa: CASSSGDRGATGELFF; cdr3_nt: TGCGCCAGCAGCTCGGGGGACAGGGGGGCGACCGGGGAGCTGTTTTTT
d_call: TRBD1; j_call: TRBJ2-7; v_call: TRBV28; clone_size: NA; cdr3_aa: CASSWDRSYEQYF; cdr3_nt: TGTGCCAGCAGTTGGGACAGGAGCTACGAGCAGTACTTC
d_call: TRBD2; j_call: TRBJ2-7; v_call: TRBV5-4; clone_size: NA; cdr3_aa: CASSLGTSGPYEQYF; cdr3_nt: TGTGCCAGCAGCTTGGGGACTAGCGGACCATACGAGCAGTACTTC
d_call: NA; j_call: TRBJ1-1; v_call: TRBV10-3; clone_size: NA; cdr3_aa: CAISESTGSGGTEAFF; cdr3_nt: TGTGCCATCAGTGAGTCGACGGGCTCCGGGGGCACTGAAGCTTTCTTT
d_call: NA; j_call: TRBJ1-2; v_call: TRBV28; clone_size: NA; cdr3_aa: CASRGLGANYGYTF; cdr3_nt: TGTGCCAGCAGGGGCCTGGGCGCAAACTATGGCTACACCTTC
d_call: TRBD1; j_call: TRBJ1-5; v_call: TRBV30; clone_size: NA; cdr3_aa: CAWGRLGGSNQPQHF; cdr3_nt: TGTGCCTGGGGGAGACTAGGGGGCAGCAATCAGCCCCAGCATTTT
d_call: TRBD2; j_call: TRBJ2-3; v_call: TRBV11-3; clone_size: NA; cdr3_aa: CASSLGTSSADTQYF; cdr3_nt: TGTGCCAGCAGCTTAGGGACTAGCTCCGCAGATACGCAGTATTTT
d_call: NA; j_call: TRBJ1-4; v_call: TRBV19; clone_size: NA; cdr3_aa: CASLGGGAASNEKLFF; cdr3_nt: TGTGCCTCACTGGGCGGGGGTGCGGCTTCTAATGAAAAACTGTTTTTT
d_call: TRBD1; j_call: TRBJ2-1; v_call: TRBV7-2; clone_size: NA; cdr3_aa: CASSLDRGTYNEQFF; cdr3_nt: TGTGCCAGCAGCTTAGACAGGGGCACCTACAATGAGCAGTTCTTC